A single T cell receptor (beta chain) is shown here with its context. Individual cDNA molecules were tagged with unique molecular identifiers. TCRdb used MiXCR to reprocess the 5' RACE reads, holding one entry per CDR3 protein. The top ten hold about 0.58% of the sample, which has 85,000 to 90,000 distinct CDR3 sequences, roughly 14% seen once. The data originate from a study of early T cells in non-severe SARS-CoV-2 infection. In the study overall: The authors sequenced bulk RNA from unsorted whole blood, leaving chains unpaired.

Material: whole blood. The TCR comes from an adult who was a healthcare worker with PCR-confirmed SARS-CoV-2 infection or an uninfected control (not recorded which).

CDR3 residues: CASNRGIFGGNTIYF. CDR3 DNA: TGTGCCAGCAACCGGGGGATTTTCGGGGGAAACACCATATATTTT. The rearrangement uses TRBV2 and TRBJ1-3, with D tentatively TRBD1 (5 bases). CDR1 and CDR2 from the germline V gene are SNHLY and FYNNEI. The CDR3 covers 15 residues. Trimming removed 7 bases from V and 4 bases from J, with 17 bases in between. The whole variable domain, filled in from reference TRBV2 and TRBJ1-3, reads EPEVTQTPSHQVTQMGQEVILRCVPISNHLYFYWYRQILGQKVEFLVSFYNNEISEKSEIFDDQFSVERPDGSNFTLKIRSTKLEDSAMYFCASNRGIFGGNTIYFGEGSWLTVV.